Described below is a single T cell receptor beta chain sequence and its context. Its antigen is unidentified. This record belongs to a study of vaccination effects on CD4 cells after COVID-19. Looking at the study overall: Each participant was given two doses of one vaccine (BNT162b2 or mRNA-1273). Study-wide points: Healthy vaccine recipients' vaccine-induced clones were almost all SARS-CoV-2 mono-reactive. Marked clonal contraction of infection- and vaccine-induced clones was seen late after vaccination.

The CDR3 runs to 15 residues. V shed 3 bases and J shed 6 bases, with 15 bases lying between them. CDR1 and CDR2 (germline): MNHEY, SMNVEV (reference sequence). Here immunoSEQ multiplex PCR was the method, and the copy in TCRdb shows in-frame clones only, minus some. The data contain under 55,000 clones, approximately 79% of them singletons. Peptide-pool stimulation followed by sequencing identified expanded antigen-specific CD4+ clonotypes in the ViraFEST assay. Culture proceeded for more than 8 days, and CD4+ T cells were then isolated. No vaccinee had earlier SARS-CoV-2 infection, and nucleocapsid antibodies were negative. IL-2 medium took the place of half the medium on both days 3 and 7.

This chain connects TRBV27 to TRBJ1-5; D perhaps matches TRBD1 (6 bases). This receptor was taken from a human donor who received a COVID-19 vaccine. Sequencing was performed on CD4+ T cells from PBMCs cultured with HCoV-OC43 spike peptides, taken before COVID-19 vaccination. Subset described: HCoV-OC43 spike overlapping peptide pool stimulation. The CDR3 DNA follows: TGTGCCAGCAGTTTGGGGCAGGGGCTTAGTCAGCCCCAGCATTTT. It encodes CASSLGQGLSQPQHF.